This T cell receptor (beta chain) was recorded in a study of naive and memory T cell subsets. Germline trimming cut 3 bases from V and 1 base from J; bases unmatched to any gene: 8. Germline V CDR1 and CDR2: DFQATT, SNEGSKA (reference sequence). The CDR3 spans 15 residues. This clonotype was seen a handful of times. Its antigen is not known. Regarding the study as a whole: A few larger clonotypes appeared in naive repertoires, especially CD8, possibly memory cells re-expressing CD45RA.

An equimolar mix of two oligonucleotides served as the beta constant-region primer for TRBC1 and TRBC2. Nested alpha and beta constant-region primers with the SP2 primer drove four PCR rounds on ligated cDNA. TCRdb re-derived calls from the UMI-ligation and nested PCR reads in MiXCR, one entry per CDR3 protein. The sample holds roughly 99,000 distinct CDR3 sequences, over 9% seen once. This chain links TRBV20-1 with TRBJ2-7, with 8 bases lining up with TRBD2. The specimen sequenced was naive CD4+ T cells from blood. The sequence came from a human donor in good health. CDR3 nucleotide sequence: TGCAGTGCTAGGTACGGTAGCGGGATTTCCTACGAGCAGTACTTC. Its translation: CSARYGSGISYEQYF.